This T cell receptor (beta chain) was recovered during a study of CD8 T cells in ankylosing spondylitis. Study-level results: From matched ankylosing spondylitis synovial fluid, disease-linked clones were reportedly recovered at significantly enriched levels. What seemed typical of ankylosing spondylitis blood was a TCR beta motif built from several highly homologous variants. A subset of motif variants has previously been described in the synovial fluid and blood of reactive arthritis.

To note about this clonotype: The antigen is unknown.

TCR beta libraries were made by quantitative 5'-RACE with molecular barcodes. One entry per CDR3 protein results from TCRdb running MiXCR on the 5' RACE reads. The sample includes hundreds of thousands of distinct CDR3 sequences, roughly 20% of them seen just once. Trimming took off 6 bases at V and 3 bases at J, with 8 bases between the two ends. CDR3 length: 12 residues. The germline CDR1 and CDR2 sequences are KGHSH and LQKENI. The source is a male donor with ankylosing spondylitis or in good health (not recorded which). The source material was blood, either unsorted or a sorted T cell fraction (not recorded which). This chain uses TRBV18 with TRBJ2-5; D unresolved. The CDR3 sequence is CASSNPEETQYF. In DNA, the CDR3 is TGTGCCAGCTCTAATCCCGAAGAGACCCAGTACTTC.